This TCR beta chain was captured by sequencing in a study of T cell responses to AZD1222 COVID-19 vaccine (dated by TCRdb to the early 2020s). About the study as a whole: AZD1222 recipients given second doses at about 4 weeks or at about 12 weeks were pooled, since spike-specific TCR depth and breadth were not found to differ between the two schedules. TCR sequencing covered 230 or so trial participants: 200 to 220 given two doses of AZD1222 and some 25 given two doses of MenACWY control vaccine. Enrollment into the trials was organized by age into subgroups of 18-55, 56-69 and 70-plus years, and those subgroups contained about 160, 30 and 59 TCR-sequenced participants, respectively.

The CDR3 regions of human TCRbeta chains were analyzed by immunosequencing. As for how the authors treated the data: Repertoire TCRs were checked for matches against a reference library of SARS-CoV-2-specific TCRs that had been generated using the MIRA antigen-specificity platform. Breadth was defined as the fraction of unique TCRs that were SARS-CoV-2-associated, and depth was defined as the fraction of total T cells that were SARS-CoV-2-associated. Each spike-specific TCR was assigned to its reactive spike region and to a CD4 or CD8 class using the MIRA data. Log10-transformed breadth and depth values were compared by one-way ANOVA with Sidak's multiple comparisons tests. Held by TCRdb, this immuneACCESS table contains in-frame sequences only and omits some clones. Under half of the omission traces to an unresolved V gene where checked; the cause of the rest is unknown. The V and J calls and clone size come from that table; D and trimming were worked out from the DNA. The sample includes about 160,000 clones, with roughly 86% observed a single time. The top ten clones comprise around 6% of the sample.

In regard to this clone: Its antigen remains undetermined. No qualities accompany the bases; no much larger clone lies one base away.

The CDR3 measures 15 amino acids from cysteine to phenylalanine. Left in the record is the CDR3 DNA by itself, 45 bases read in frame from the first base. The germline V gene (reference sequence) provides CDR1 MNHEY and CDR2 SMNVEV. V loses 6 bases, J loses 0 bases, and the germline ends lie 13 bases apart. This specimen's time point label, per the study, means: baseline before first vaccination. Vaccinee samples were obtained from the UK trials COV001 and COV002, which included a single-blind randomized controlled phase 2/3 trial of AZD1222 (ChAdOx1 nCoV-19) in healthy adults. For TCRbeta chain sequencing, PBMC samples were collected from trial participants at day 0 and at day 28 after the second dose. Results and caveats for the whole study, not just this receptor: In the small 56-69-year group, the increase in depth fell short of significance, most likely because of low power. Only 5 to 7 AZD1222 recipients were SARS-CoV-2 seropositive at baseline, limiting conclusions about previously exposed vaccinees. The vaccine-associated CD4 TCRs covered the entire spike protein, and the dominant responses fell in regions 160-218 and 743-854. Spike-specific TCR breadth and depth rose significantly after two AZD1222 doses compared with day 0 and with MenACWY recipients. Nearly half of unique spike-specific TCRs reportedly recognized epitopes outside regions mutated in the B.1.351 and B.1.1.7 variants. Because no day 14 peak-response samples were available, the repertoires could be characterized only after the peak T cell response. Participants were mostly white British, with more females than males. The authors suggested clonal diversity may have been underestimated.

Sample: peripheral blood, taken on day 0 of AZD1222 vaccination. Here the chain combines TRBV27 and TRBJ2-3; TRBD2 might be the D gene, on 6 matching bases. The source of this sequence is an adult in good health. CDR3 region: CASSSSGHSTDTQYF. At the DNA level, the sequence is TGTGCCAGCAGCAGTAGCGGACATAGCACAGATACGCAGTATTTT.